This T cell receptor (beta chain) was sequenced during a study of blood T cells in healthy people across ages. Background on the study: Template switching recovered approximately one barcoded beta molecule for every two T cells.

Then a second PCR, running roughly 7 to 11 cycles, was carried out with a sample-barcoded 5' primer and a J-beta primer mix. Through a template-switch adaptor with 12 random nucleotides, each cDNA molecule received a tag. TCRdb reprocessed the 5' RACE reads with MiXCR, giving one entry per CDR3 protein. The sample comprises hundreds of thousands of distinct CDR3 sequences, more than 55% of which are singletons, and roughly 24% rests with the top ten. This clonotype was counted a few times. This TCR came from a man aged 35 to 55 in good health. Material for sequencing was blood.

In DNA, the CDR3 is TGCAGTGCACCGCCCCAGCGGGGGTACAATGAGCAGTTCTTC. Encoded protein: CSAPPQRGYNEQFF. This chain joins TRBV20-1 and TRBJ2-1; 8 bases are shared with TRBD2. Per germline, CDR1 DFQATT and CDR2 SNEGSKA (reference sequence). CDR3 length: 14 residues. V lost 6 bases, J lost 4 bases, and 8 bases stayed unmatched.